Following are 4 T cell receptor beta chains from one sample sequenced in a study of blood T cell repertoires in COVID-19 (dated by TCRdb to about 2020). The method behind the library was the immunoSEQ multiplex PCR assay. TCRdb limited this immuneACCESS table to in-frame rearrangements with V and J called. A share of clones is missing; checked studies link under half to unresolved V genes, and the rest is unexplained. The sample table lists around 250,000 clones, approximately 82% of them with a count of one. About 5% of the sample is taken by the ten largest. Sequencing was performed on PBMCs or T cells enriched from blood (not recorded which). Receptor source: a man aged 35-49 years who had been exposed to COVID-19.

A few counts support this clone. The chain employs TRBV5-1 and TRBJ1-1; D gene ambiguous. Germline values: CDR1 SGHRS, CDR2 YFSETQ. CDR3 length: 14 amino acids. Trimming stripped 0 bases from V and 0 bases from J, with 6 bases between. In nucleotides, the CDR3 is TGCGCCAGCAGCTTGGTGTCAATGAACACTGAAGCTTTCTTT. Protein product: CASSLVSMNTEAFF.

This clone was seen once. The chain has TRBV3-1 (or the pseudogene TRBV3-2) and TRBJ2-1; unclear D gene. Trimming took 3 bases from V and 4 from J, leaving 13 bases between them. Germline V gives CDR1 LGHDT, CDR2 YNNKEL (reference sequence). The CDR3 consists of 15 residues. In DNA form, the CDR3 reads TGTGCCAGCAGCCATGGCGGTGCGGATTACAATGAGCAGTTCTTC. Protein product: CASSHGGADYNEQFF.

The V gene is TRBV5-1, the J gene TRBJ2-5; 8 bases line up with TRBD2. The CDR3 loop spans 16 amino acids. Germline V gene data show CDR1 as SGHRS and CDR2 as YFSETQ. The junction had 10 bases not matched to a gene; V was cut back by 0 bases and J by 6 bases. The DNA for the CDR3 is TGCGCCAGCAGCTTGGCCCATGCGGGAGGTGTAAAGACCCAGTACTTC. It codes for CASSLAHAGGVKTQYF.

This clone was counted between two and nine times. The chain carries TRBV21-1 and TRBJ2-1; the listed D gene, TRBD2, was not tested against the DNA. TRBV21-1 is shown as a pseudogene. This CDR3 has 15 amino acids. Written as DNA, the CDR3 is TGTGCCAGGGGCCCGGGACTAGTTAACCCCAATGAGCAGTTCTTC. Translation: CARGPGLVNPNEQFF.